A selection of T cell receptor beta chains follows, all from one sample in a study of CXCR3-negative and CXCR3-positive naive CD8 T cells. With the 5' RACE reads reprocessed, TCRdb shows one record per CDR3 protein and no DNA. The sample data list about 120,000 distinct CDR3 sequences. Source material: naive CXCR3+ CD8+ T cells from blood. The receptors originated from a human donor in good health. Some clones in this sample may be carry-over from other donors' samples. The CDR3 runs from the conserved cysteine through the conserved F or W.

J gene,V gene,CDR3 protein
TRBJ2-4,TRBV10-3,CAPPILAKNIQYF
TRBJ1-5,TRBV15,CATGADYSNQPQHF
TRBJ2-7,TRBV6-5,CASKAGEDEQYF
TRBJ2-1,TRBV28,CASKVGLAGEYNEQFF
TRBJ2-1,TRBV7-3,CASSGRVARAYNEQFF
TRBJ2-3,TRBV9,CASSVDDSDRAIEHRDTQYF
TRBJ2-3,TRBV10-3,CAIRGTGASTDTQYF
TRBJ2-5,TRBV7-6,CASSLGRTVQETEYF
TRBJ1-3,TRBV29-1,CSVADRGRNTIYF
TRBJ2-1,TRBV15,CATSRSRSLEQFF
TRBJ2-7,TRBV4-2,CASSQGGGGTYEQYF
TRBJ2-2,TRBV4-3,CASSPGFSGELFF
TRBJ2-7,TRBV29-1,CSAEGGPFYEQYF
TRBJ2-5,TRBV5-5,CASSLGARPTQETRYF
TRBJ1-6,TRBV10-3,CAIWTGYNSPLHF
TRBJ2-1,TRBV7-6,CASSSLAGQDNEQFF
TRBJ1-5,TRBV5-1,CASRSGLSDQPQHF
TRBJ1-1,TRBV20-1,CSARTPSGEAFF
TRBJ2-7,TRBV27,CASSPRRIATYEQYF
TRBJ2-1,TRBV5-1,CASSLAYGINNEQFF
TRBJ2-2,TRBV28,CASKLQGDTGELFF
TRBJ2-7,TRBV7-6,CASSSLAGGPYEQYF
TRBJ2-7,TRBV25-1,CASSEVGGVSYEQYF
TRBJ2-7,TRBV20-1,CSAATGGYGAEQYF
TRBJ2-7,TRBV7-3,CASSLTSTPWGYEQYF
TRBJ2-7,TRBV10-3,CAISAASGTGEQYF
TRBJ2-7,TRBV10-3,CAISETHEQYF
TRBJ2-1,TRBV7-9,CATIAGGANNEQFF
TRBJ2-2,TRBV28,CATRAGEYTGELFF
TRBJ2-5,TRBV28,CASSPLLQETQYF
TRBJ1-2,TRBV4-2,CASSQAAEGSGYTF
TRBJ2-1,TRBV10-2,CASSDRLEQFF
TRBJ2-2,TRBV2,CASSVREGGELFF
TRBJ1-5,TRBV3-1,CASSHDRGYQPQHF
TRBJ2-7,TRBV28,CASSLVSAWYEQYF
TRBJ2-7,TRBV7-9,CASSATSGGSYEQYF
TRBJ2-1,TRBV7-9,CASSGADNEQFF
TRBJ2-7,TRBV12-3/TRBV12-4,CASSLASGRKKYEQYF
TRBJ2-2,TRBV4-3,CASSQGTGAVQNTGELFF
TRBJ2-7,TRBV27,CASSYGAGRGQYF
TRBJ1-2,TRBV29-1,CSVEGRGGGYTF
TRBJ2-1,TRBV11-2,CASSPTSGSGNEQFF
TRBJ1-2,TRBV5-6,CASSFWTGYGYTF
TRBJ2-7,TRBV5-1,CASSSRGWDEQYF
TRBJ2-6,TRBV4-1,CASSLNPGNGANVLTF
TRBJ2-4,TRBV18,CASSPNDMESGKNIQYF
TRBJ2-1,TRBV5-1,CASSESDRGGLYNEQFF
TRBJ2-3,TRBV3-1,CASSQELGLTDTQYF
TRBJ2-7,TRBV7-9,CASSLAENSYEQYF
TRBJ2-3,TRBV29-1,CSVFSLAGGTQYF
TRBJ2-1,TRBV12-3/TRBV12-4,CASSFISGGGYNEQFF
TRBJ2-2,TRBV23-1,CASSQARASGSGELFF